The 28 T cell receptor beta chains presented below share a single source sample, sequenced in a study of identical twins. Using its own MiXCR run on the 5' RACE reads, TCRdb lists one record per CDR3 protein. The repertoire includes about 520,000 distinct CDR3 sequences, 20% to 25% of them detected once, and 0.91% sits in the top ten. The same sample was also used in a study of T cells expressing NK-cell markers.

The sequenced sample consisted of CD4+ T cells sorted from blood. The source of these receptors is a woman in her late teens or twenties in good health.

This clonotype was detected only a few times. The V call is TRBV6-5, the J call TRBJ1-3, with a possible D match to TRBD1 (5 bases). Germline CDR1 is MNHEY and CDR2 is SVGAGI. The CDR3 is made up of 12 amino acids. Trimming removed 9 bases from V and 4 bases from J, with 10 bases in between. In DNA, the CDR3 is TGTGCCAGTGGGACTCTCGGAAACACCATATATTTT. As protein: CASGTLGNTIYF.

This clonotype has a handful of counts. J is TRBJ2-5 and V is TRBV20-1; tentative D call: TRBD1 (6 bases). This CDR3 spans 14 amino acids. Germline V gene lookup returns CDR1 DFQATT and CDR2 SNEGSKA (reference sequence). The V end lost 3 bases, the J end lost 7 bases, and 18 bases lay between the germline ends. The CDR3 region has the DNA TGCAGTGCTAGTGAGGCAGGGGCTCTGGGGACCCAGTACTTC. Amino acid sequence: CSASEAGALGTQYF.

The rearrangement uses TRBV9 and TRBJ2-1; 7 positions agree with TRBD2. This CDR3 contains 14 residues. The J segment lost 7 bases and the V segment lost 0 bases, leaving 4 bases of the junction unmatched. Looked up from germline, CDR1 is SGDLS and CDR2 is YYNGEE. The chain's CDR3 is CASSVGREHNEQFF. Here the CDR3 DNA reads TGTGCCAGCAGCGTAGGGCGGGAGCATAATGAGCAGTTCTTC.

CDR3: CSAREGRGHSEAFF. CDR3 DNA: TGCAGTGCTAGAGAAGGCAGGGGGCATTCTGAAGCTTTCTTT. The rearrangement links TRBV20-1 to TRBJ1-1; 8 nucleotides agree with TRBD1. The length of the CDR3 is 14 residues. The germline V gene has CDR1 DFQATT and CDR2 SNEGSKA (reference sequence). The ends lost 0 bases at V and 6 bases at J; junction bases unmatched: 6.

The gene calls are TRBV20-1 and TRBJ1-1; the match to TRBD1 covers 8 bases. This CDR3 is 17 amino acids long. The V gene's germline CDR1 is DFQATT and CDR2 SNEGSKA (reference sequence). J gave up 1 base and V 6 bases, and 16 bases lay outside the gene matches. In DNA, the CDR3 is TGCAGTGCGAGTACGTTGACAGGGGCTTCTTCGAACACTGAAGCTTTCTTT. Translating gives CSASTLTGASSNTEAFF.

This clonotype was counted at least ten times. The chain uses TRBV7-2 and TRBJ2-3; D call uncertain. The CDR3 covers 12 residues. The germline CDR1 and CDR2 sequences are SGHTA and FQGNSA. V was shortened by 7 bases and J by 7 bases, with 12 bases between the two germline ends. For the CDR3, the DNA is TGTGCCAGCAACCCCCCAAGAAATACGCAGTATTTT. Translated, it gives CASNPPRNTQYF.

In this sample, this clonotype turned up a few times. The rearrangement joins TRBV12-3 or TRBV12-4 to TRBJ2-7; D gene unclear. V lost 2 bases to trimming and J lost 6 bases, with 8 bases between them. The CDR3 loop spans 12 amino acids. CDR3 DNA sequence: TGTGCCAGCAGTTTATCGGTCTCCGAGCAGTACTTC. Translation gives CASSLSVSEQYF.

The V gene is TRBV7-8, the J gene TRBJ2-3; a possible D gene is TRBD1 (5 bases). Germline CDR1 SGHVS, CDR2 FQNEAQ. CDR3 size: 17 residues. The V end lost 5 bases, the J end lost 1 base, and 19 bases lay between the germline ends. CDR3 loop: CASSLRLTAWGTDTQYF. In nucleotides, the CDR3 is TGTGCCAGCAGCCTACGACTGACAGCGTGGGGCACAGATACGCAGTATTTT.

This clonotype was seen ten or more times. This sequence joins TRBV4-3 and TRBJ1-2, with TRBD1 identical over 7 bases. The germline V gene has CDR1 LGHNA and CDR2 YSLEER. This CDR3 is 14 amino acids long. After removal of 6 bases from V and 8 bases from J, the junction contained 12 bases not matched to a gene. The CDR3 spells CASRKPGTDDGYTF. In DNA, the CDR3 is TGCGCCAGCAGAAAACCCGGGACAGACGACGGCTACACCTTC.

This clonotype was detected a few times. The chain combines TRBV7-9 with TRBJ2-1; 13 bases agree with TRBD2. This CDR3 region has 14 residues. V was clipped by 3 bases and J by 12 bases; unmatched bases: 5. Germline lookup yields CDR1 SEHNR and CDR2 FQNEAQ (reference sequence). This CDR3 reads CASSFGTSGDWQFF. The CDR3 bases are TGTGCCAGCAGCTTCGGGACTAGCGGGGACTGGCAGTTCTTC.

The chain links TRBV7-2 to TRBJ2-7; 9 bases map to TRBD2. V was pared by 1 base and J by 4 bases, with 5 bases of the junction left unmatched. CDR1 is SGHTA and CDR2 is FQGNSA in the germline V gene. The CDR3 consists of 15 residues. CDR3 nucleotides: TGTGCCAGCAGCTTAGAAGTAGCGGGAGATTACGAGCAGTACTTC. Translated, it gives CASSLEVAGDYEQYF. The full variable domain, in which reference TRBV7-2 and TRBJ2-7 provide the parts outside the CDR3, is GAGVSQSPSNKVTEKGKDVELRCDPISGHTALYWYRQSLGQGLEFLIYFQGNSAPDKSGLPSDRFSAERTGGSVSTLTIQRTQQEDSAVYLCASSLEVAGDYEQYFGPGTRLTVT.

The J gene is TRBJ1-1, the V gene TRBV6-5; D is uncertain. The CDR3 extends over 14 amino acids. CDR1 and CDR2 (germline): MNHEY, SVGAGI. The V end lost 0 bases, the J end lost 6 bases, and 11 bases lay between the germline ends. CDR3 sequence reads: CASSYSLGKSEAFF. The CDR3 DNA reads TGTGCCAGCAGTTACTCGTTAGGGAAGTCTGAAGCTTTCTTT.

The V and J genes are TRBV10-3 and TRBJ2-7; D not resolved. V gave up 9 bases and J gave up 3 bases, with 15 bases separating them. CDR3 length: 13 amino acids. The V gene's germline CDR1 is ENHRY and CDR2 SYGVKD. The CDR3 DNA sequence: TGTGCCATGCATGCTGGCGGTGGCTACGAGCAGTACTTC. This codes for CAMHAGGGYEQYF.

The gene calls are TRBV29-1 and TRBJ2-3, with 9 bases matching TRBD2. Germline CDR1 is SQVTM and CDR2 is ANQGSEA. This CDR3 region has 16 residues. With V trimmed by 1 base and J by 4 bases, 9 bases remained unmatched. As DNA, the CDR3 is TGCAGCGTTGAAGGACTAGCGGCCGGGGTCGCAGATACGCAGTATTTT. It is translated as CSVEGLAAGVADTQYF.

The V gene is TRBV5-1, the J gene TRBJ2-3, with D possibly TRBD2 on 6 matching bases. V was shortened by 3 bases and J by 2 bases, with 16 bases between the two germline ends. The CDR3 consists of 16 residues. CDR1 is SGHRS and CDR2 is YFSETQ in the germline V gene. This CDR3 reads CASSSGPREPTDTQYF. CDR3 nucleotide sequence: TGCGCCAGCAGCTCAGGGCCCCGGGAGCCCACAGATACGCAGTATTTT.

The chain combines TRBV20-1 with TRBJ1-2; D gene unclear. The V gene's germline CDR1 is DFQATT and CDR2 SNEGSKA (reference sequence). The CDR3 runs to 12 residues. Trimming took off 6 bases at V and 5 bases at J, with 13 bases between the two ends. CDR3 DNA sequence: TGCAGTGCGGAGAGGCAGGATTATGGCTACACCTTC. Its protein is CSAERQDYGYTF.

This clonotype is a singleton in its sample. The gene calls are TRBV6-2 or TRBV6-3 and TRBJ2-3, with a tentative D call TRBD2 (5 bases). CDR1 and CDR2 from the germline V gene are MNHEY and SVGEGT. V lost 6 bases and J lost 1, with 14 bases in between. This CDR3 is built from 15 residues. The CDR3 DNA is TGTGCCAGCAGGAGTCTAGCTTGGCGCACAGATACGCAGTATTTT. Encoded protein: CASRSLAWRTDTQYF.

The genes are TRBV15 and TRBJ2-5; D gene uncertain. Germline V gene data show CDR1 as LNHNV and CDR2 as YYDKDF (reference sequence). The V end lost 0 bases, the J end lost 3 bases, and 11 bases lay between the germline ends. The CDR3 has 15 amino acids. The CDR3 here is CATSRDRMGKETQYF. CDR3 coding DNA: TGTGCCACCAGCAGAGATAGAATGGGGAAAGAGACCCAGTACTTC. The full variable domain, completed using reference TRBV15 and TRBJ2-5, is DAMVIQNPRYQVTQFGKPVTLSCSQTLNHNVMYWYQQKSSQAPKLLFHYYDKDFNNEADTPDNFQSRRPNTSFCFLDIRSPGLGDTAMYLCATSRDRMGKETQYFGPGTRLLVL.

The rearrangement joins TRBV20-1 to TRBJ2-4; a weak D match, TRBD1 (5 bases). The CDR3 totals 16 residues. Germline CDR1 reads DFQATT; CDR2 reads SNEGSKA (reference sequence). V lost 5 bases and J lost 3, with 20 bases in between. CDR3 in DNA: TGCAGTGCTTACCCTACATCAGGGAAAGGCAAAAACATTCAGTACTTC. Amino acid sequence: CSAYPTSGKGKNIQYF.

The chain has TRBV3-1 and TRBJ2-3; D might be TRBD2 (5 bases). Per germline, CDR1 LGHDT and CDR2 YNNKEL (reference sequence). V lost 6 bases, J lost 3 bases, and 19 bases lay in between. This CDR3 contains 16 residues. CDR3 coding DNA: TGTGCCAGCAGTAGGTGGGCTAGCCCTTTGACAGATACGCAGTATTTT. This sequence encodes CASSRWASPLTDTQYF.

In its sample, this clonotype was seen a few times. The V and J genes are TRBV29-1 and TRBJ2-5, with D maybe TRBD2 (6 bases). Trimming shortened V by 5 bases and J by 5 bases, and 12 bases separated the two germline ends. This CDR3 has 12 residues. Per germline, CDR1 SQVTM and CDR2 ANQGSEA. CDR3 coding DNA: TGCAGCGTTCGGGGTCGGGGGGAGACCCAGTACTTC. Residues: CSVRGRGETQYF. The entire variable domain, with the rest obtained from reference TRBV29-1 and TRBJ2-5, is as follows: SAVISQKPSRDICQRGTSLTIQCQVDSQVTMMFWYRQQPGQSLTLIATANQGSEATYESGFVIDKFPISRPNLTFSTLTVSNMSPEDSSIYLCSVRGRGETQYFGPGTRLLVL.

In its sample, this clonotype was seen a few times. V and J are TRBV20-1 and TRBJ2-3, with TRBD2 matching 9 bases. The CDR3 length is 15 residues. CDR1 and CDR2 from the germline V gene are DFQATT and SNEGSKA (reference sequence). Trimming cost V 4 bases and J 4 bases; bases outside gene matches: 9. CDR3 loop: CSAIFAGTSPDTQYF. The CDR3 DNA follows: TGCAGTGCTATCTTCGCCGGGACTAGCCCAGATACGCAGTATTTT.

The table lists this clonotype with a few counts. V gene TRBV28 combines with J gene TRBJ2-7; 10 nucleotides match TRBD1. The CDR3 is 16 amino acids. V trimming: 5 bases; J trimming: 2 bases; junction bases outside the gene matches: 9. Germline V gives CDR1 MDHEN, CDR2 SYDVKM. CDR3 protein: CASSPMTGGAAYEQYF. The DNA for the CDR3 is TGTGCCAGCAGTCCAATGACAGGGGGCGCAGCCTACGAGCAGTACTTC.

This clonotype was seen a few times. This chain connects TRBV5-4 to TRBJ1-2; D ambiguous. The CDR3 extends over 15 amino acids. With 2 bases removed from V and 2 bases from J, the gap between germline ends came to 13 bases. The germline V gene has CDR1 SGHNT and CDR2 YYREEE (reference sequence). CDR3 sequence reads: CASSFGQNLNYGYTF. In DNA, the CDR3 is TGTGCCAGCAGCTTCGGGCAGAACCTAAACTATGGCTACACCTTC.

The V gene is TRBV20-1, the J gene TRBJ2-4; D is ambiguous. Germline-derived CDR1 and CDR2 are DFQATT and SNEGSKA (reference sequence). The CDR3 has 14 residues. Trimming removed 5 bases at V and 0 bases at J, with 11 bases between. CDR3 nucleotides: TGCAGTGCTCAAACCTCAGTAGCCAAAAACATTCAGTACTTC. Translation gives CSAQTSVAKNIQYF.

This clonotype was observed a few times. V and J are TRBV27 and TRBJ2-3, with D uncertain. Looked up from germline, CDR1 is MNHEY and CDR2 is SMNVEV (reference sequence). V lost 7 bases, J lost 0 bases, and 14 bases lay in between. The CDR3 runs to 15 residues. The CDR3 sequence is CASKRTLASTDTQYF. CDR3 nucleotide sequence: TGTGCCAGCAAAAGGACGTTAGCTAGCACAGATACGCAGTATTTT.

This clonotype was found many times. CDR3: CASRSTDTQYF. The CDR3 DNA follows: TGTGCCAGCAGGAGCACAGATACGCAGTATTTT. This chain uses TRBV12-3 or TRBV12-4 with TRBJ2-3; D is unresolved. V lost 6 bases and J lost 0, with 1 base in between. The CDR3 runs to 11 residues.

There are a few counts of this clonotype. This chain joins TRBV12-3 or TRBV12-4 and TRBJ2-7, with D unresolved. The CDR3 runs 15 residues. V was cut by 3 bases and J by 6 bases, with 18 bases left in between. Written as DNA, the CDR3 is TGTGCCAGCAGTTTCGGCAACCGGCCGGGCAGCGAGCAGTACTTC. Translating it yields CASSFGNRPGSEQYF.